One and the same sample provided the 2 T cell receptor beta chains below, sequenced in a study of human T cells and chemical hapten exposure. TCRdb re-called the RACE reads through MiXCR, storing one row per CDR3 protein. This sample has tens of thousands of distinct CDR3 sequences, with around 10% found just once. Regarding time point: patch test 2, 6 weeks after DPC sensitization. As to treatment: therapeutic diphenylcyclopropenone sensitization with weekly scalp DPC. This material consisted of whole blood, taken in connection with sensitization to the hapten diphenylcyclopropenone (DPC). Every receptor here comes from a woman aged 45 to 65 with alopecia areata. Some clones in this sample may be carry-over from other donors' samples.

J is TRBJ2-2 and V is TRBV12-3 or TRBV12-4; D uncertain. V gave up 2 bases and J gave up 9 bases, with 10 bases separating them. CDR3 length equals 13 residues. The CDR3 is CASSLITGRELFF. The CDR3, as DNA: TGTGCCAGCAGTTTAATAACTGGGAGGGAGCTGTTTTTT.

This clonotype was detected many times. V is TRBV7-6 and J is TRBJ2-1; 7 nucleotides match TRBD2. CDR3 length: 14 residues. In germline, CDR1 is SGHVS, CDR2 FNYEAQ. V lost 4 bases, J lost 6 bases, and 6 bases stayed unmatched. This chain's CDR3 is CASSSLGGVNEQFF. The CDR3 nucleotides are TGTGCCAGCAGCTCCCTGGGAGGGGTCAATGAGCAGTTCTTC.